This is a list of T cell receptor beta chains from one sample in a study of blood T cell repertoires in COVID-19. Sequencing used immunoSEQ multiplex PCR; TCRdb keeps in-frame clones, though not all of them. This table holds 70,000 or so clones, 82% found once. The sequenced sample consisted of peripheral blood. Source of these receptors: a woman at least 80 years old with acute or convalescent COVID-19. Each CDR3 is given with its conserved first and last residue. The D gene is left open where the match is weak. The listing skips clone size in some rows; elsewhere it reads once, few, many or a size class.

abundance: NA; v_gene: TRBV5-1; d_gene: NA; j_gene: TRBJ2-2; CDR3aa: CASSPQGLGGTGELFF; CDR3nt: TGCGCCAGCAGCCCTCAGGGGTTGGGCGGCACCGGGGAGCTGTTTTTT
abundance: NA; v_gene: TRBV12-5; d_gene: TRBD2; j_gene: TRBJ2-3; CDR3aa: CASGLVRLGLVADTQYF; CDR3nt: TGTGCTAGTGGTTTGGTACGATTGGGACTAGTCGCAGATACGCAGTATTTT
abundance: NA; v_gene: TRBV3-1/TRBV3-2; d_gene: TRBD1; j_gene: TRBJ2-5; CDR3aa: CASSRTGGDRRGVQETQYF; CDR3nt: TGTGCCAGCAGCCGAACAGGGGGCGATCGCCGGGGGGTCCAAGAGACCCAGTACTTC
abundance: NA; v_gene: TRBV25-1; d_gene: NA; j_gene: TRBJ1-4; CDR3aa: CASSEGGETNEKLFF; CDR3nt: TGTGCCAGCAGTGAGGGGGGGGAAACTAATGAAAAACTGTTTTTT
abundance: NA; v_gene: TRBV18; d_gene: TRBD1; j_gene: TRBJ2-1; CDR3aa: CASSPSGQGTEQFF; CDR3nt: TGTGCCAGCTCACCTAGTGGACAGGGGACTGAGCAGTTCTTC
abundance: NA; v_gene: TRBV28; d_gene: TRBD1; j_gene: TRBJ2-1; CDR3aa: CASRSPGQGKNEQFF; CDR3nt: TGTGCCAGCAGATCCCCGGGACAGGGTAAGAATGAGCAGTTCTTC
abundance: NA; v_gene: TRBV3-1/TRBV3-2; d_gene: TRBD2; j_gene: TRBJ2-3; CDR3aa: CASSQKGEGLGDTQYF; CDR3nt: TGTGCCAGCAGCCAAAAAGGGGAGGGCCTGGGAGATACGCAGTATTTT
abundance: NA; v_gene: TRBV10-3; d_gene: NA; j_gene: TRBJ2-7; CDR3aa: CAIRDTSYEQYF; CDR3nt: TGTGCCATCAGGGACACCTCCTACGAGCAGTACTTC
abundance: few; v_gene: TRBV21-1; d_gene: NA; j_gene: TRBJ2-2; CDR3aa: CASNLHRGTSGPSNTGELFF; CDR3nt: TGTGCCAGCAACCTACACAGGGGGACTAGCGGGCCCTCGAACACCGGGGAGCTGTTTTTT
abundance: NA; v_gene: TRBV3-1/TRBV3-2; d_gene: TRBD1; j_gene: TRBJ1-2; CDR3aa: CASSQGQVNYGYTF; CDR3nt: TGTGCCAGCAGTCAGGGACAGGTGAACTATGGCTACACCTTC
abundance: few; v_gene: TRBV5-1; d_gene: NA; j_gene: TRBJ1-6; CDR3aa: CASSLAGEGRSPLHF; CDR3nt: TGCGCCAGCAGCTTGGCCGGGGAGGGCCGGTCACCCCTCCACTTT
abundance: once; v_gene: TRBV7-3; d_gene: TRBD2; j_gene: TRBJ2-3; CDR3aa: CASSLRLAGGFTPRTDTQYF; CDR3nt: TGTGCCAGCAGCTTAAGACTAGCGGGGGGCTTCACACCCCGCACAGATACGCAGTATTTT
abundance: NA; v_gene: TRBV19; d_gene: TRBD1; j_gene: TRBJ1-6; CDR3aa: CASKGQLQGNSPLHF; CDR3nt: TGTGCCAGTAAAGGGCAACTACAGGGGAATTCACCCCTCCACTTT
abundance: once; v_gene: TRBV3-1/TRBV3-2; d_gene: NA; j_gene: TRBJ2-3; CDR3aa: CASSQAAGRSDTQYF; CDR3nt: TGTGCCAGCAGCCAAGCGGCGGGGCGGTCAGATACGCAGTATTTT
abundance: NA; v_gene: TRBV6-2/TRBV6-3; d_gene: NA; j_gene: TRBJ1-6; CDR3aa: CASSLTGLRSPLHF; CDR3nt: TGTGCCAGCAGTCTAACAGGGCTGCGTTCACCCCTCCACTTT
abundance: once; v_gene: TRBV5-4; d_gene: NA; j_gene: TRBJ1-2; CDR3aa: CASSLQGLLYGYTF; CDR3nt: TGTGCCAGCAGTTTACAGGGTCTTCTCTATGGCTACACCTTC
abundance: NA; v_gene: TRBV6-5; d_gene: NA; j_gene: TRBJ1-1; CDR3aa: CASTKGADTEAFF; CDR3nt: TGTGCCAGCACCAAAGGGGCAGACACTGAAGCTTTCTTT
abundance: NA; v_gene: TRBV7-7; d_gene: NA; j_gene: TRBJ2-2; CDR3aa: CASSPDGTINAGELFF; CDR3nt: TGTGCTAGCAGCCCGGACGGGACAATAAACGCCGGGGAGCTGTTTTTT
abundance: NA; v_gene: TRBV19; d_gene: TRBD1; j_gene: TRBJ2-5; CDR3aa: CASSLDRWEETQYF; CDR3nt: TGTGCCAGTAGTCTGGACAGGTGGGAGGAGACCCAGTACTTC
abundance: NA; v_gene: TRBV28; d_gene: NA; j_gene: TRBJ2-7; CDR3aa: CASSLQATYEQYF; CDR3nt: TGTGCCAGCAGTTTACAAGCGACCTACGAGCAGTACTTC
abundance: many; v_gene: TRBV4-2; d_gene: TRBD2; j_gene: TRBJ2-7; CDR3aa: CASSQAAGTSYEQYF; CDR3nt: TGTGCCAGCAGCCAAGCCGCCGGGACTAGCTACGAGCAGTACTTC
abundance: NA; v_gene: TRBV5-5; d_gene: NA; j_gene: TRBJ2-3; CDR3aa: CASSLRRGTDTQYF; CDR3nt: TGTGCCAGCAGCTTGAGGAGGGGCACAGATACGCAGTATTTT
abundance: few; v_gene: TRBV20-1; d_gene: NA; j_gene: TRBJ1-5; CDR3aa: CSASEGGINQPQHF; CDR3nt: TGCAGTGCTAGTGAAGGGGGAATCAATCAGCCCCAGCATTTT
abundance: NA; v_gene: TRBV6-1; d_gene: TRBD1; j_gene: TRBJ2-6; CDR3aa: CASSVRHGTGLSGANVLTF; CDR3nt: TGTGCCAGCAGTGTACGTCACGGGACAGGACTCTCCGGGGCCAACGTCCTGACTTTC
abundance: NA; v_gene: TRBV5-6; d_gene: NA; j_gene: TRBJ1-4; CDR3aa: CASSLAATNEKLFF; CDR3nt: TGTGCCAGCAGCTTGGCAGCAACTAATGAAAAACTGTTTTTT
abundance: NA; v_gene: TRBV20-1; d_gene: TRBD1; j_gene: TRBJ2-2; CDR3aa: CSATGQGELFF; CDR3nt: TGCAGTGCTACCGGACAGGGAGAGCTGTTTTTT
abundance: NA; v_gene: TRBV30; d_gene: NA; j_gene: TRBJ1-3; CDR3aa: CAWKAGGVSGNTIYF; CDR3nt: TGTGCCTGGAAGGCCGGGGGAGTCTCTGGAAACACCATATATTTT
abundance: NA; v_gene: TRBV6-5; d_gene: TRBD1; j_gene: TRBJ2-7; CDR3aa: CASSYVGQGSYEQYF; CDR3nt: TGTGCCAGCAGTTACGTGGGACAGGGGTCCTACGAGCAGTACTTC
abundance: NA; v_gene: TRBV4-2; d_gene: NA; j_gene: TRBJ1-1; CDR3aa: CASSQEEQMNTEAFF; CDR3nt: TGTGCCAGCAGCCAAGAGGAGCAGATGAACACTGAAGCTTTCTTT
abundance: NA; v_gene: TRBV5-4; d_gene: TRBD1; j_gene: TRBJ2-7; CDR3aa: CASSLAGTGAYYEQYF; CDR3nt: TGTGCCAGCAGCTTGGCCGGGACAGGGGCTTACTACGAGCAGTACTTC
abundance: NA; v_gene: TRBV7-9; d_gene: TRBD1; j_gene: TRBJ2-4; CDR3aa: CASSQGQGLAKNIQYF; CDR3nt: TGTGCCAGCAGCCAAGGACAGGGTCTAGCCAAAAACATTCAGTACTTC
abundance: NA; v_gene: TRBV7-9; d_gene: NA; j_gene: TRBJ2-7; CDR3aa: CASSSPGLDEQYF; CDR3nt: TGTGCCAGCAGCTCCCCAGGGTTGGACGAGCAGTACTTC
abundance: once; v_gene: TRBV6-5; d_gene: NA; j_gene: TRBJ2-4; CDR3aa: CASLVRGLENIQYF; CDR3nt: TGTGCCAGCCTAGTCAGGGGCCTTGAAAACATTCAGTACTTC
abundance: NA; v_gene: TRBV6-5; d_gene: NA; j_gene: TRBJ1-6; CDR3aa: CASSLGGHNSPLHF; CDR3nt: TGTGCCAGCAGTCTGGGGGGGCATAATTCACCCCTCCACTTT
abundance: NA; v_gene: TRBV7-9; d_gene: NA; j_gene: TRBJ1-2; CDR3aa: CASSFLTNDQAYGYTF; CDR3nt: TGTGCCAGCAGCTTTCTCACGAACGACCAGGCCTATGGCTACACCTTC
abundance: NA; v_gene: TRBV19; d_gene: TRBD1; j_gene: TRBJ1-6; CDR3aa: CASSNRGDSPLHF; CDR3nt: TGTGCCAGTAGTAACAGGGGGGATTCACCCCTCCACTTT
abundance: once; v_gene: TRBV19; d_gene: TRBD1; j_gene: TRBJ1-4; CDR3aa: CASSPRTGGNEKLFF; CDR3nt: TGTGCCAGTAGTCCACGGACAGGAGGTAATGAAAAACTGTTTTTT
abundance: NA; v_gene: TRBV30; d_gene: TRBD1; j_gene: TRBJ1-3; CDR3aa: CAWGTAYSGNTIYF; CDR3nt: TGTGCCTGGGGGACAGCTTACTCTGGAAACACCATATATTTT
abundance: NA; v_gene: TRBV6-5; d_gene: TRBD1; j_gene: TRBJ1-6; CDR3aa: CASSKDRGTGSPLHF; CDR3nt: TGTGCCAGCAGTAAGGACAGGGGGACGGGATCACCCCTCCACTTT
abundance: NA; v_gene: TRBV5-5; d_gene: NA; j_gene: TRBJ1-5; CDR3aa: CASSLTSGGLYSNQPQHF; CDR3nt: TGTGCCAGCAGCCTCACGAGTGGAGGACTGTATAGCAATCAGCCCCAGCATTTT